A single sample gave rise to the 2 T cell receptor beta chains below, sequenced in a study of blood T cell repertoires in COVID-19. Here immunoSEQ multiplex PCR was the method, and the copy in TCRdb shows in-frame clones only, minus some. The sample includes around 130,000 clones, about 83% of them seen just once. Sample: PBMCs or T cells enriched from blood (not recorded which). The origin of the receptors is a woman in her forties or fifties with acute COVID-19.

This clone has a single count. The chain links TRBV7-9 to TRBJ2-1; TRBD2 matches 11 bases. V lost 1 base, J lost 9 bases, and 8 bases stayed unmatched. The CDR3 runs 16 residues. CDR1 is SEHNR, CDR2 FQNEAQ, per germline (reference sequence). The chain's CDR3 is CASSLGSGRAMAEQFF. Here the CDR3 DNA reads TGTGCCAGCAGCTTAGGTAGCGGGAGGGCCATGGCTGAGCAGTTCTTC.

The chain is built from TRBV27 and TRBJ1-2; maybe TRBD1 (5 bases). V shed 5 bases and J shed 2 bases, with 15 bases lying between them. The CDR3 sequence is 15 residues long. CDR1 is MNHEY and CDR2 is SMNVEV in the germline V gene (reference sequence). The CDR3 loop reads CASSHTRGTNYGYTF. The CDR3 nucleotides are TGTGCCAGCAGTCACACGCGGGGCACCAACTATGGCTACACCTTC.